These 8 T cell receptor beta chains were sequenced from one sample in a study of blood T cell repertoires in COVID-19. The repertoire was sequenced with immunoSEQ multiplex PCR; TCRdb's copy has only in-frame clones and lacks some. Seen here are 45,000 to 50,000 clones, about 77% observed once, and the top ten hold around 20%. The sequenced sample was peripheral blood. The receptors come from a human donor with active or convalescent COVID-19. The donor label of this sample is uncertain.

The CDR3 spells CATSDFPGYNEQFF. The CDR3 DNA sequence: TGTGCCACCAGTGATTTCCCAGGGTACAATGAGCAGTTCTTC. The chain links TRBV24-1 to TRBJ2-1, with D possibly matching TRBD1 (5 bases). Germline loops: CDR1 KGHDR, CDR2 SFDVKD. CDR3 length equals 14 residues. Trimming removed 1 base from V and 4 bases from J, with 7 bases in between.

This clone has more than one count but fewer than ten. This chain uses TRBV11-3 with TRBJ2-1; 7 nucleotides align to TRBD2. Looked up from germline, CDR1 is SGHNT and CDR2 is YENEEA. After removal of 5 bases from V and 12 bases from J, the junction contained 16 bases not matched to a gene. The length of the CDR3 is 15 residues. The CDR3 is CASSPGSGIGLGQFF. DNA for the CDR3: TGTGCCAGCAGCCCCGGGAGCGGGATAGGGCTGGGGCAGTTCTTC. Together with reference TRBV11-3 and TRBJ2-1, the CDR3 gives the full variable domain: EAGVVQSPRYKIIEKKQPVAFWCNPISGHNTLYWYLQNLGQGPELLIRYENEEAVDDSQLPKDRFSAERLKGVDSTLKIQPAELGDSAVYLCASSPGSGIGLGQFFGPGTRLTVL.

This clone has only a few counts. The chain has TRBV21-1 and TRBJ1-4; the D call TRBD1 from the table was never checked on the DNA. TRBV21-1 is a pseudogene locus. The CDR3 is 17 amino acids. In DNA form, the CDR3 reads TGTGCCAGCAGCAACAGGGGGCGGAGGAAAACTAATGAAAAACTGTTTTTT. Protein: CASSNRGRRKTNEKLFF.

This clone was detected a few times. The genes are TRBV27 and TRBJ2-3, with D unresolved. Germline CDR1 and CDR2: MNHEY and SMNVEV (reference sequence). This CDR3 region has 12 residues. Trimming took 7 bases from V and 4 from J, leaving 9 bases between them. For the CDR3, the DNA is TGTGCCAGCACGTCGTCCCCAGATACGCAGTATTTT. Its translation is CASTSSPDTQYF.

The chain has TRBV11-3 and TRBJ2-5; D unclear. V gave up 1 base and J gave up 4 bases, with 13 bases separating them. The CDR3 is 15 residues long. Germline CDR1 reads SGHNT; CDR2 reads YENEEA. The CDR3 sequence: CASSLGGLERETQYF. In nucleotides, the CDR3 is TGTGCCAGCAGCTTAGGAGGTCTAGAAAGAGAGACCCAGTACTTC. Filled out from reference TRBV11-3 and TRBJ2-5, the complete variable domain reads EAGVVQSPRYKIIEKKQPVAFWCNPISGHNTLYWYLQNLGQGPELLIRYENEEAVDDSQLPKDRFSAERLKGVDSTLKIQPAELGDSAVYLCASSLGGLERETQYFGPGTRLLVL.

The rearrangement uses TRBV5-6 and TRBJ1-1; 9 bases align to TRBD1. Germline CDR1 and CDR2: SGHDT and YYEEEE. With 3 bases clipped from V and 3 bases from J, the junction kept 6 bases outside the gene matches. CDR3 length: 15 amino acids. CDR3 loop: CASSSARTGDTEAFF. In DNA form, the CDR3 reads TGTGCCAGCAGCTCTGCCCGGACAGGGGACACTGAAGCTTTCTTT.

This clone was recorded many times. V usage is TRBV21-1 and J usage is TRBJ2-2; no DNA check was done on the table's D call, TRBD1. TRBV21-1 is noted as a pseudogene. The CDR3 is 16 residues long. The CDR3 nucleotides read TGTGCCAGCAGACTCGACAGGGGCACTTCCACCGGGGAGCTGTTTTTT. Amino acids: CASRLDRGTSTGELFF.

This rearrangement joins TRBV7-3 to TRBJ2-6, with a possible D match to TRBD2 (8 bases). Germline V gene lookup returns CDR1 SGHTA and CDR2 FQGTGA. V was clipped by 5 bases and J by 3 bases, with 23 bases between them. The CDR3 totals 19 residues. The CDR3, as DNA: TGTGCCAGCAGCCCGGGAGGGCCAGGGGGAAGAAGTGGGGCCAACGTCCTGACTTTC. Encoded protein: CASSPGGPGGRSGANVLTF.